This is a list of T cell receptor beta chains from one sample in a study of blood T cells in healthy people across ages. From the 5' RACE reads, TCRdb called clonotypes with MiXCR, one entry per CDR3 protein. The sample carries about 2 million distinct CDR3 sequences, around half recorded once. The sequenced sample was blood. These TCRs come from a middle-aged woman in good health. The CDR3 runs from the conserved cysteine through the conserved F or W. The order of the fields is V gene, clone size, D gene, J gene, CDR3 protein, CDR3 DNA. The D gene is left open where the match is weak. The listing skips clone size in some rows; elsewhere it reads once, few, many or a size class.

V gene: TRBV18
clone size: NA
D gene: NA
J gene: TRBJ1-1
CDR3 protein: CASSPQREFGTEAFF
CDR3 DNA: TGTGCCAGCTCACCACAAAGGGAGTTCGGCACTGAAGCTTTCTTT

V gene: TRBV10-1
clone size: NA
D gene: NA
J gene: TRBJ2-1
CDR3 protein: CASSEGHKMSNEQFF
CDR3 DNA: TGCGCCAGCAGTGAAGGGCATAAGATGAGCAATGAGCAGTTCTTC

V gene: TRBV6-5
clone size: NA
D gene: TRBD2
J gene: TRBJ2-3
CDR3 protein: CASRIAGASTGTQYF
CDR3 DNA: TGTGCCAGCAGAATAGCGGGGGCGAGCACAGGTACGCAGTATTTT

V gene: TRBV27
clone size: NA
D gene: NA
J gene: TRBJ2-3
CDR3 protein: CASSLHNTLPSTDTQYF
CDR3 DNA: TGTGCCAGCAGTCTCCACAACACTCTCCCTTCCACAGATACGCAGTATTTT

V gene: TRBV6-2/TRBV6-3
clone size: NA
D gene: NA
J gene: TRBJ2-1
CDR3 protein: CASSYDGKSISSYNEQFF
CDR3 DNA: TGTGCCAGCAGTTACGATGGGAAGAGCATCAGCTCCTACAATGAGCAGTTCTTC

V gene: TRBV7-9
clone size: few
D gene: NA
J gene: TRBJ2-1
CDR3 protein: CATGDSSSYNEQFF
CDR3 DNA: TGTGCCACCGGAGACTCGTCCTCCTACAATGAGCAGTTCTTC

V gene: TRBV3-1
clone size: few
D gene: NA
J gene: TRBJ1-6
CDR3 protein: CASSRYKVDNSPLHF
CDR3 DNA: TGTGCCAGCAGCCGCTACAAGGTAGATAATTCACCCCTCCACTTT

V gene: TRBV11-2
clone size: NA
D gene: NA
J gene: TRBJ2-5
CDR3 protein: CASSFNRAGETQYF
CDR3 DNA: TGTGCCAGCAGCTTCAACAGGGCTGGGGAGACCCAGTACTTC

V gene: TRBV7-2
clone size: NA
D gene: NA
J gene: TRBJ1-2
CDR3 protein: CASSLPSTDIPSGYTF
CDR3 DNA: TGTGCCAGCAGCTTACCCTCGACAGATATCCCGTCTGGCTACACCTTC

V gene: TRBV20-1
clone size: few
D gene: NA
J gene: TRBJ2-3
CDR3 protein: CSADSTNTDTQYF
CDR3 DNA: TGCAGTGCCGACAGCACTAACACAGATACGCAGTATTTT

V gene: TRBV3-1
clone size: NA
D gene: NA
J gene: TRBJ2-7
CDR3 protein: CASSQEPRVQYF
CDR3 DNA: TGTGCCAGCAGCCAAGAACCCAGGGTTCAGTACTTC

V gene: TRBV20-1
clone size: NA
D gene: NA
J gene: TRBJ1-1
CDR3 protein: CSARERGRGFEAFF
CDR3 DNA: TGCAGTGCTAGGGAAAGGGGCAGGGGTTTTGAAGCTTTCTTT

V gene: TRBV13
clone size: NA
D gene: TRBD2
J gene: TRBJ2-5
CDR3 protein: CASSPGQAGDIETQYF
CDR3 DNA: TGTGCCAGCAGCCCAGGGCAGGCGGGGGATATCGAGACCCAGTACTTC

V gene: TRBV7-2
clone size: NA
D gene: NA
J gene: TRBJ1-4
CDR3 protein: CASSGGSPNEKLFF
CDR3 DNA: TGTGCCAGCAGCGGTGGGTCGCCTAATGAAAAACTGTTTTTT

V gene: TRBV20-1
clone size: NA
D gene: TRBD2
J gene: TRBJ2-3
CDR3 protein: CSAPTLAGAPTDTQYF
CDR3 DNA: TGCAGTGCTCCCACGTTAGCGGGGGCCCCCACAGATACGCAGTATTTT

V gene: TRBV11-2
clone size: NA
D gene: TRBD1
J gene: TRBJ2-7
CDR3 protein: CASSFRDRVDEQYF
CDR3 DNA: TGTGCCAGCAGCTTTCGGGACAGGGTTGACGAGCAGTACTTC

V gene: TRBV7-8
clone size: once
D gene: TRBD1
J gene: TRBJ1-2
CDR3 protein: CASSLSLTGGGYGYTF
CDR3 DNA: TGTGCCAGCAGCTTATCCTTGACAGGGGGCGGCTATGGCTACACCTTC

V gene: TRBV4-1
clone size: NA
D gene: NA
J gene: TRBJ2-1
CDR3 protein: CASSPGRRGFTEQFF
CDR3 DNA: TGCGCCAGCAGCCCAGGGAGGAGGGGGTTCACTGAGCAGTTCTTC

V gene: TRBV7-3
clone size: few
D gene: NA
J gene: TRBJ2-6
CDR3 protein: CASSPPEGAGANVLTF
CDR3 DNA: TGTGCCAGCAGCCCTCCCGAGGGGGCTGGGGCCAACGTCCTGACTTTC

V gene: TRBV20-1
clone size: NA
D gene: NA
J gene: TRBJ2-1
CDR3 protein: CSARDGAGGTGRYNEQFF
CDR3 DNA: TGCAGTGCTAGAGACGGTGCGGGGGGGACAGGGCGGTACAATGAGCAGTTCTTC

V gene: TRBV3-1
clone size: NA
D gene: NA
J gene: TRBJ2-3
CDR3 protein: CASSQKRGNEGGTPTDTQYF
CDR3 DNA: TGTGCCAGCAGCCAAAAAAGGGGGAATGAGGGGGGCACCCCGACAGATACGCAGTATTTT

V gene: TRBV5-1
clone size: NA
D gene: NA
J gene: TRBJ2-5
CDR3 protein: CASSPVVQETQYF
CDR3 DNA: TGCGCCAGCAGCCCCGTAGTCCAAGAGACCCAGTACTTC

V gene: TRBV27
clone size: NA
D gene: TRBD2
J gene: TRBJ2-1
CDR3 protein: CASSLKRGGVGIYNEQFF
CDR3 DNA: TGTGCCAGCAGTTTAAAGCGGGGGGGCGTCGGAATATACAATGAGCAGTTCTTC

V gene: TRBV5-1
clone size: few
D gene: NA
J gene: TRBJ2-5
CDR3 protein: CASSFGRGVAQETQYF
CDR3 DNA: TGCGCCAGCAGCTTCGGCAGGGGTGTTGCCCAAGAGACCCAGTACTTC

V gene: TRBV20-1
clone size: NA
D gene: NA
J gene: TRBJ2-1
CDR3 protein: CSARDRRTFEQFF
CDR3 DNA: TGCAGTGCTAGAGATCGGAGGACGTTTGAGCAGTTCTTC

V gene: TRBV7-8
clone size: NA
D gene: TRBD2
J gene: TRBJ2-5
CDR3 protein: CASSGFGAGGPETQYF
CDR3 DNA: TGTGCCAGCAGCGGTTTCGGAGCGGGGGGGCCAGAGACCCAGTACTTC

V gene: TRBV27
clone size: few
D gene: NA
J gene: TRBJ2-7
CDR3 protein: CASSLAQGTPYEQYF
CDR3 DNA: TGTGCCAGCAGTTTGGCCCAGGGGACCCCCTACGAGCAGTACTTC

V gene: TRBV27
clone size: few
D gene: TRBD1
J gene: TRBJ2-1
CDR3 protein: CASSPPGQGLGNEQFF
CDR3 DNA: TGTGCCAGCAGTCCGCCGGGACAGGGCTTGGGCAATGAGCAGTTCTTC

V gene: TRBV20-1
clone size: many
D gene: TRBD2
J gene: TRBJ2-1
CDR3 protein: CSASPLAGGDHNEQFF
CDR3 DNA: TGCAGTGCTAGTCCCCTAGCGGGGGGGGACCACAATGAGCAGTTCTTC

V gene: TRBV27
clone size: NA
D gene: NA
J gene: TRBJ1-2
CDR3 protein: CASRSNRDHYGYTF
CDR3 DNA: TGTGCCAGCAGGTCCAACAGAGACCACTATGGCTACACCTTC

V gene: TRBV20-1
clone size: NA
D gene: TRBD2
J gene: TRBJ2-3
CDR3 protein: CSARPSGGGEDTQYF
CDR3 DNA: TGCAGTGCTAGGCCTAGCGGGGGGGGCGAGGATACGCAGTATTTT

V gene: TRBV7-2
clone size: NA
D gene: TRBD2
J gene: TRBJ2-1
CDR3 protein: CASSLTGLVNEQFF
CDR3 DNA: TGTGCCAGCAGCTTAACTGGACTAGTAAATGAGCAGTTCTTC

V gene: TRBV20-1
clone size: NA
D gene: TRBD1
J gene: TRBJ1-6
CDR3 protein: CSAPTGTVNSPLHF
CDR3 DNA: TGCAGTGCCCCGACCGGGACAGTGAATTCACCCCTCCACTTT

V gene: TRBV4-2
clone size: few
D gene: NA
J gene: TRBJ2-7
CDR3 protein: CASSQDSRSYEQYF
CDR3 DNA: TGTGCCAGCAGCCAAGATTCCAGGTCCTACGAGCAGTACTTC

V gene: TRBV2
clone size: many
D gene: NA
J gene: TRBJ2-7
CDR3 protein: CASKGSSYEQYF
CDR3 DNA: TGCGCCAGCAAAGGAAGCTCCTACGAGCAGTACTTC

V gene: TRBV24-1
clone size: NA
D gene: TRBD1
J gene: TRBJ2-1
CDR3 protein: CATSDPDREQKHEQFF
CDR3 DNA: TGTGCCACCAGTGACCCGGACAGGGAACAAAAACATGAGCAGTTCTTC

V gene: TRBV3-1
clone size: NA
D gene: NA
J gene: TRBJ1-6
CDR3 protein: CASSQPSAGRGARSPLHF
CDR3 DNA: TGTGCCAGCAGCCAGCCTTCCGCAGGGCGCGGGGCTCGTTCACCCCTCCACTTT

V gene: TRBV4-3
clone size: few
D gene: TRBD2
J gene: TRBJ2-3
CDR3 protein: CASSQGLAGGLDTQYF
CDR3 DNA: TGCGCCAGCAGCCAAGGACTAGCGGGGGGGCTCGATACGCAGTATTTT

V gene: TRBV4-3
clone size: NA
D gene: TRBD2
J gene: TRBJ2-4
CDR3 protein: CASSVGLAGGNIQYF
CDR3 DNA: TGCGCCAGCAGCGTAGGACTAGCGGGGGGAAACATTCAGTACTTC

V gene: TRBV20-1
clone size: NA
D gene: TRBD1
J gene: TRBJ1-6
CDR3 protein: CSARDQRTGNLSPLHF
CDR3 DNA: TGCAGTGCTAGAGATCAGAGGACAGGGAATTTATCACCCCTCCACTTT

V gene: TRBV20-1
clone size: NA
D gene: NA
J gene: TRBJ1-5
CDR3 protein: CSAQQGSWSNQPQHF
CDR3 DNA: TGCAGTGCTCAACAGGGTTCGTGGAGCAATCAGCCCCAGCATTTT

V gene: TRBV4-3
clone size: NA
D gene: NA
J gene: TRBJ2-1
CDR3 protein: CASSHSDRPLNNEQFF
CDR3 DNA: TGCGCCAGCAGCCACTCCGACAGGCCTTTAAACAATGAGCAGTTCTTC

V gene: TRBV12-1
clone size: NA
D gene: NA
J gene: TRBJ1-1
CDR3 protein: CASSFVPPEPGTEAFF
CDR3 DNA: TGTGCCAGCAGCTTTGTTCCCCCCGAACCTGGCACTGAAGCTTTCTTT

V gene: TRBV29-1
clone size: few
D gene: NA
J gene: TRBJ2-1
CDR3 protein: CSAMVWDEQFF
CDR3 DNA: TGCAGCGCCATGGTCTGGGATGAGCAGTTCTTC